This T cell receptor (beta chain) was sequenced in a study of blood T cell repertoires in COVID-19. Study overall: Samples representing acute and convalescent COVID-19 were sourced from the United States, Italy and Spain. The analysed material was cDNA or gDNA that came from T cells, B-cell-depleted T cells, or PBMCs.

CDR1 is SGHAT, CDR2 FQNNGV, per germline. Trimming cost V 5 bases and J 0 bases; bases outside gene matches: 0. This CDR3 comprises 15 residues. Authors' processing steps: Amplifying reference gene primers gave estimates of nucleated cell counts. Sequencing used immunoSEQ multiplex PCR; TCRdb keeps in-frame clones, though not all of them. Clone size and the V and J calls come from that table; the DNA yielded D and trimming. The repertoire holds about 62,000 clones, with roughly 89% as singletons. The source material was peripheral blood. The chain couples TRBV11-2 to TRBJ2-3; 12 bases fit TRBD2. The sequence derives from a woman over 75 with acute or convalescent COVID-19. As DNA, the CDR3 is TGTGCCAGCAGCGGGACTAGCGGGAGCACAGATACGCAGTATTTT. Its protein product is CASSGTSGSTDTQYF.